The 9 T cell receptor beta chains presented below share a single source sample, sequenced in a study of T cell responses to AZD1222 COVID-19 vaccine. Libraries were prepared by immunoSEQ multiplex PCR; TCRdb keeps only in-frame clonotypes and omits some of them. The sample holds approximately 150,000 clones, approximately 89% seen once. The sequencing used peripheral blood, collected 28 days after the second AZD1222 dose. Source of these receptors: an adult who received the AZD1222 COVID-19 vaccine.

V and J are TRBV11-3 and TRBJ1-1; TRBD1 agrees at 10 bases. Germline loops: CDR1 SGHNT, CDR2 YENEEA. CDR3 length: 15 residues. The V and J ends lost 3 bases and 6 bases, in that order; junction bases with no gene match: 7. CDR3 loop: CASSLGTGDFAEAFF. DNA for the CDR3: TGTGCCAGCAGCTTGGGGACAGGGGATTTCGCTGAAGCTTTCTTT.

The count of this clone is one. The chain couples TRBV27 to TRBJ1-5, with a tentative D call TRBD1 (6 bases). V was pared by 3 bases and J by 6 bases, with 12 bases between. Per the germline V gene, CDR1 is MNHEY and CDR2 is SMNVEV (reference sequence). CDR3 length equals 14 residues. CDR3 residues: CASSFDARGQPQHF. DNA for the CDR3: TGTGCCAGCAGTTTTGACGCCAGGGGTCAGCCCCAGCATTTT.

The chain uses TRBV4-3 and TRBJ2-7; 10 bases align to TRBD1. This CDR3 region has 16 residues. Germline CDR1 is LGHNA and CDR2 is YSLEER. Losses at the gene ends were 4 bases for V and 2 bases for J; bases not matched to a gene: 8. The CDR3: CASSPSGTGEAYEQYF. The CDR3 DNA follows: TGCGCCAGCAGCCCCTCCGGGACAGGGGAAGCCTACGAGCAGTACTTC.

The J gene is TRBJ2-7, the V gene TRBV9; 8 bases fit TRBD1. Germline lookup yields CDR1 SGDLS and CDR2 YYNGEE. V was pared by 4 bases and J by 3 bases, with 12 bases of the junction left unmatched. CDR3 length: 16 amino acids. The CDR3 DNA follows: TGTGCCAGCAGCATCCAAACAGGGGGACCCTTCTACGAGCAGTACTTC. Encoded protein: CASSIQTGGPFYEQYF. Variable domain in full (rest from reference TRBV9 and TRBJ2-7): DSGVTQTPKHLITATGQRVTLRCSPRSGDLSVYWYQQSLDQGLQFLIQYYNGEERAKGNILERFSAQQFPDLHSELNLSSLELGDSALYFCASSIQTGGPFYEQYFGPGTRLTVT.

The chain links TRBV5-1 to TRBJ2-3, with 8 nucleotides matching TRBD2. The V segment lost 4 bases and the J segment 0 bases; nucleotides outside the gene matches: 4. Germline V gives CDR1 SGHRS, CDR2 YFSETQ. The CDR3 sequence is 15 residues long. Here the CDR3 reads CASSREGGSTDTQYF. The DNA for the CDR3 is TGCGCCAGCAGCCGGGAGGGAGGGAGCACAGATACGCAGTATTTT.

The CDR3 DNA reads TGTGCCAGTAGTATAGATGGGGGTGGCAATCAGCCCCAGCATTTT. Its translation is CASSIDGGGNQPQHF. This chain uses TRBV19 with TRBJ1-5; D is possibly TRBD1 (5 bases). V dropped 0 bases and J dropped 2 bases, with 8 bases sitting between them. CDR3 length: 15 amino acids. The germline CDR1 and CDR2 sequences are LNHDA and SQIVND (reference sequence). The whole variable domain, remainder taken from reference TRBV19 and TRBJ1-5, is DGGITQSPKYLFRKEGQNVTLSCEQNLNHDAMYWYRQDPGQGLRLIYYSQIVNDFQKGDIAEGYSVSREKKESFPLTVTSAQKNPTAFYLCASSIDGGGNQPQHFGDGTRLSIL.

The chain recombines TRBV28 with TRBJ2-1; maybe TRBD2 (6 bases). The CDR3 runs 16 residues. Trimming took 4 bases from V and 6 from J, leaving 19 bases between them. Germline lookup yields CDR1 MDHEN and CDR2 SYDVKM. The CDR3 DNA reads TGTGCCAGCAGTTCCTCCGACACGGGACTTAGCAATGAGCAGTTCTTC. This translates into CASSSSDTGLSNEQFF. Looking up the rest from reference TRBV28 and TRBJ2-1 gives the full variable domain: DVKVTQSSRYLVKRTGEKVFLECVQDMDHENMFWYRQDPGLGLRLIYFSYDVKMKEKGDIPEGYSVSREKKERFSLILESASTNQTSMYLCASSSSDTGLSNEQFFGPGTRLTVL.

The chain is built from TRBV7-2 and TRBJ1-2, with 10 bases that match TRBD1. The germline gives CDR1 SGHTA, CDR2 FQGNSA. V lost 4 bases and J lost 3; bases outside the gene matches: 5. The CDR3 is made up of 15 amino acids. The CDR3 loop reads CASSSTGGDDYGYTF. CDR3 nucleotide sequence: TGTGCCAGCAGCTCGACAGGGGGCGATGACTATGGCTACACCTTC.

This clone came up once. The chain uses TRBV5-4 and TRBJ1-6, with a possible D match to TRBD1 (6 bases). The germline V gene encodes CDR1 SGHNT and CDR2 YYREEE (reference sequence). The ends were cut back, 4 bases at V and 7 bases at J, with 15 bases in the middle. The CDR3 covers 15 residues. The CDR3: CASSSTGRGNSPLHF. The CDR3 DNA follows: TGTGCCAGCAGCAGCACAGGGCGGGGGAATTCACCCCTCCACTTT. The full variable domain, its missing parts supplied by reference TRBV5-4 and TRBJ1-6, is ETGVTQSPTHLIKTRGQQVTLRCSSQSGHNTVSWYQQALGQGPQFIFQYYREEENGRGNFPPRFSGLQFPNYSSELNVNALELDDSALYLCASSSTGRGNSPLHFGNGTRLTVT.